This paragraph reports one TCR beta chain. Its antigen has not been determined. No quality values exist for individual bases; no much larger clone is one base distant. Enrolling through a virtual design, the prospective study's participants ranged in age from roughly 18 to 95 years and lived across 20 to 25 United States geographic areas. To assign participants to cohorts, the prospective study relied on clinical history that participants themselves reported in a screening survey and a study questionnaire. Mobile phlebotomists in the prospective study collected whole blood, serum and a nasopharyngeal or oropharyngeal swab from every participant. Additional blood draws and questionnaires over an approximately two-month period could optionally be provided by prospective study participants. Before DNA extraction, blood samples from the prospective study were shipped at room temperature or frozen. This entry belongs to a study of blood T cell repertoires in COVID-19 (TCRdb year 2020). Study-wide context: Samples covering the acute and convalescent phases of COVID-19 were provided by collaborators in the United States, Italy and Spain. The prospective study material was composed of cDNA or gDNA derived from T cells, B-cell-depleted T cells, or PBMCs. Deeply sampled blood TCRbeta repertoires from subjects exposed to, actively infected with, or recovered from COVID-19 were included in the dataset. The repertoires were released in a freely available public database meant as a resource for research on the immune response to SARS-CoV-2. Samples were obtained from the ongoing ImmuneRACE study (first 160 participants) and from about 1,300 subjects provided by 6 global collaborators. The sample metadata nearly always contained a de-identified subject ID, COVID-19 status, age in years and sex. HLA class I and class II types, where available, came from metadata supplied by the sample provider rather than from assay-based typing. What the work shows at the level of the full study, not this receptor alone: The quantity of clinical and demographic metadata differed by source and by participant and was supplied without curation.

The germline V gene sets CDR1 to SNHLY and CDR2 to FYNNEI. The cysteine opens and the phenylalanine closes a CDR3 of 17 amino acids. Just the 51-base CDR3 DNA is kept, in frame starting at base 1. Ends trimmed: V by 1 base, J by 7 bases; bases unmatched to a gene: 13. TCRbeta CDR3 regions were amplified from genomic DNA using the immunoSEQ Assay, a bias-controlled multiplex PCR. On the study's bioinformatics: The number of nucleated cells in each sample was estimated from the amplification of reference gene primers within the assay. To quantify the absolute abundance of each unique TCRbeta CDR3 rearrangement, sequence reads were collapsed and filtered. For each sample, productive Simpson clonality was calculated by taking the square root of Simpson's diversity index across productive rearrangements. In its TCRdb copy, this immuneACCESS table keeps in-frame sequences only and misses some clones. Where compared with another copy, unresolved V genes explain less than half of these, and the others have no known cause. V and J calls and clone size are those listed in that table; D and trimming were worked out from the DNA. This sample has some 200,000 clones in its table, and approximately 90% of those were observed once. The ten largest clones add up to about 3.3% of the sample.

Sample: PBMCs or T cells enriched from blood (not recorded which). The receptor's source is a woman in her late teens or twenties in a cohort exposed to, infected with or recovered from COVID-19 (not recorded which). The sequence links TRBV2 to TRBJ1-5, with 7 central nucleotides matching TRBD1. The CDR3 here reads CASSEVGTALSWQPQHF. The DNA is TGTGCCAGCAGTGAAGTCGGGACAGCCCTAAGTTGGCAGCCCCAGCATTTT.